This T cell receptor beta chain appears in the sequencing data of a study of T cells after yellow fever vaccination. Germline-derived CDR1 and CDR2 are ENHRY and SYGVKD. The CDR3 totals 15 residues. With 3 bases removed from V and 2 bases from J, the gap between germline ends came to 13 bases. This clonotype showed up just a few times. TCRdb used MiXCR to reprocess the 5' RACE reads, holding one entry per CDR3 protein. The table shows hundreds of thousands of distinct CDR3 sequences, with 4.1% occurring only once. The V and J genes are TRBV10-3 and TRBJ1-1, with D perhaps TRBD1 (6 bases). Material: PBMCs, obtained 5 days after the yellow fever booster vaccination. The sequence was obtained from a man aged 18 to 30 who received the YFV17D yellow fever vaccine. CDR3 bases: TGTGCCATCAGTGATCCGTTACAGGGAAACACTGAAGCTTTCTTT. Its translation is CAISDPLQGNTEAFF.